This T cell receptor beta chain was observed in a study of T-cell memory formation after mild COVID-19. Study-level information: Clustering of TCRs was largely donor specific.

General study results and limits: Among CD4+ contracting clones, most were CM and EM, and CD8+ ones EMRA. Second-wave clones reaching peak frequency on day 37 lacked confirmed SARS-CoV-2 specificity.

TCRdb analysed the 5' RACE reads with MiXCR anew, one entry per CDR3 protein. This sample has 150,000 to 200,000 distinct CDR3 sequences, with approximately 10% found just once. This clonotype was counted a few times. Its antigen remains unknown. Germline V gene data show CDR1 as SGHRS and CDR2 as YFSETQ. V shed 2 bases, J shed 6 bases, and the junction held 11 bases outside the gene matches. This CDR3 has 17 residues. Source material: PBMCs or a T cell subset sorted from them (not recorded which). This TCR was recovered from a man aged 18 to 30 who had mild COVID-19 (a few samples of this study predate the infection). Cell type and time point are not known. V usage is TRBV5-1 and J usage is TRBJ2-2; TRBD1 matches 9 bases. CDR3 amino acids: CASSFPDRGRMAGELFF. The CDR3 DNA is TGCGCCAGCAGCTTCCCGGACAGGGGAAGAATGGCCGGGGAGCTGTTTTTT. Complete variable domain (other parts from reference TRBV5-1 and TRBJ2-2): KAGVTQTPRYLIKTRGQQVTLSCSPISGHRSVSWYQQTPGQGLQFLFEYFSETQRNKGNFPGRFSGRQFSNSRSEMNVSTLELGDSALYLCASSFPDRGRMAGELFFGEGSRLTVL.